This T cell receptor beta chain was captured by sequencing in a study of blood T cell repertoires in COVID-19. V was cut by 6 bases and J by 5 bases, with 20 bases left in between. Germline assignment: CDR1 SGHRS and CDR2 YFSETQ. The CDR3 extends over 15 amino acids. The table lists this clone with a few counts. Only in-frame clones appear in the TCRdb table, and some are missing; sequencing was by immunoSEQ multiplex PCR. The sample yields about 190,000 clones, around 86% seen once. The clonotype originates from a woman aged 25 to 45 with active or convalescent COVID-19. The chain joins TRBV5-1 to TRBJ1-2; D might be TRBD1 (6 bases). Sequenced input: peripheral blood. In nucleotides, the CDR3 is TGCGCCAGCAAGTACGAGAACCGGGACATTTATGGCTACACCTTC. Its protein product is CASKYENRDIYGYTF.